The 7 T cell receptor beta chains in this list originate from one sample, sequenced in a study of cytomegalovirus exposure and HLA in healthy donors. Profiling relied on immunoSEQ multiplex PCR, and the TCRdb table lists in-frame clones only, not all of them. The data contain about 160,000 clones, about 86% of them seen just once; the ten biggest clones take up roughly 5.7%. The sample consisted of PBMCs. The receptors come from a woman aged 25 to 39 in good health and CMV-seronegative.

The chain links TRBV6-1 to TRBJ2-1; 7 bases match TRBD2. This CDR3 is built from 14 residues. The V gene end was trimmed by 3 bases and the J gene end by 6 bases; junction bases not matched to a gene: 5. Per germline, CDR1 MNHNS and CDR2 SASEGT. This chain's CDR3 is CASSDGGGSNEQFF. CDR3 bases: TGTGCCAGCAGTGATGGAGGCGGGAGCAATGAGCAGTTCTTC.

The table lists this clone with a count of one. The V call is TRBV19, the J call TRBJ2-7; D uncertain. V lost 3 bases and J lost 3, with 12 bases in between. The CDR3 is 14 residues long. In germline, CDR1 is LNHDA, CDR2 SQIVND (reference sequence). As DNA, the CDR3 is TGTGCCAGTAGTATTTGGGGTGGGATCTACGAGCAGTACTTC. This codes for CASSIWGGIYEQYF.

V and J are TRBV5-1 and TRBJ1-1; D unresolved. The ends were cut back, 4 bases at V and 1 base at J, with 11 bases in the middle. Germline CDR1 SGHRS, CDR2 YFSETQ. The CDR3 is made up of 14 amino acids. CDR3 in amino acids: CASSTARGNTEAFF. For the CDR3, the DNA is TGCGCCAGCAGCACAGCACGGGGGAACACTGAAGCTTTCTTT.

The chain combines TRBV27 with TRBJ1-5; no definite D call. V lost 6 bases and J 4 bases, leaving 10 bases between the germline ends. Germline CDR1 and CDR2: MNHEY and SMNVEV (reference sequence). The CDR3 loop spans 13 amino acids. CDR3 residues: CASSPWANQPQHF. The CDR3 DNA sequence: TGTGCCAGCAGCCCTTGGGCTAATCAGCCCCAGCATTTT.

The chain has TRBV27 and TRBJ2-7; TRBD2 matches at 11 bases. V lost 2 bases and J lost 2; bases outside the gene matches: 8. CDR1 and CDR2 (germline): MNHEY, SMNVEV (reference sequence). The CDR3 loop spans 17 amino acids. CDR3 nucleotide sequence: TGTGCCAGCAGTTTAATAACTAGCGGGAGTCTAGCCTACGAGCAGTACTTC. As protein: CASSLITSGSLAYEQYF.

The J gene is TRBJ2-3, the V gene TRBV29-1; 10 nucleotides line up with TRBD2. Germline CDR1 and CDR2: SQVTM and ANQGSEA. CDR3 length: 13 amino acids. After removal of 3 bases from V and 6 bases from J, the junction contained 3 bases not matched to a gene. The CDR3 sequence is CSVDTSGIDTQYF. The CDR3 coding sequence is TGCAGCGTTGATACTAGCGGGATTGATACGCAGTATTTT.

This clone was seen once. The V call is TRBV30, the J call TRBJ1-5; D uncertain. Germline-derived CDR1 and CDR2 are GTSNPN and SVGIG (reference sequence). V lost 0 bases and J 2 bases, leaving 11 bases between the germline ends. There are 15 residues in the CDR3. The CDR3 loop is CAWSVQGNGNQPQHF. The CDR3 DNA sequence: TGTGCCTGGAGTGTACAAGGTAACGGCAATCAGCCCCAGCATTTT.